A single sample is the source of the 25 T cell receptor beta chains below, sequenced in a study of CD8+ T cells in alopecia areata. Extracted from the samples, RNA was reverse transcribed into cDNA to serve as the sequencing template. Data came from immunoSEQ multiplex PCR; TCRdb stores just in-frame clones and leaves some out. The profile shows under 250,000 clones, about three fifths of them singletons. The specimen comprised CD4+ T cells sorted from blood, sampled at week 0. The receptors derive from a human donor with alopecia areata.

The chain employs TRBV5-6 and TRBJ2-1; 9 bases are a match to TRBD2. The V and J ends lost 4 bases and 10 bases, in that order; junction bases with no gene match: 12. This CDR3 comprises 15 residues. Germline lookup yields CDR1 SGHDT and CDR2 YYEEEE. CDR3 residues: CASSRGLARIGEQFF. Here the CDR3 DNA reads TGTGCCAGCAGCCGCGGACTAGCGCGTATCGGCGAGCAGTTCTTC.

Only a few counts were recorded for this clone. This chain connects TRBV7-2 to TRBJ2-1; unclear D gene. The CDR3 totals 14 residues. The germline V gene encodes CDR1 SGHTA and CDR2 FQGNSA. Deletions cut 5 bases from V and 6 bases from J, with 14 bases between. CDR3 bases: TGTGCCAGCAGCCACTGGCCCCAAGGCAATGAGCAGTTCTTC. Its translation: CASSHWPQGNEQFF.

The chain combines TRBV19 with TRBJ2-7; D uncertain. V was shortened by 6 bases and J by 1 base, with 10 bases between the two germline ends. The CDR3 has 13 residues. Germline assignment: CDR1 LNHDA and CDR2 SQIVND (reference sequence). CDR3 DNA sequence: TGTGCCAGTAGCCCAGCGAATTCCTACGAGCAGTACTTC. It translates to CASSPANSYEQYF.

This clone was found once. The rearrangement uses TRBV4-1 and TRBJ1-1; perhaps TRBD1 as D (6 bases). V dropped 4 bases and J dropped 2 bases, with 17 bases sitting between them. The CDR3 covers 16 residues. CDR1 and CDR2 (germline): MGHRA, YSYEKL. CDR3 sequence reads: CASSRPDNRANTEAFF. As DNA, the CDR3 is TGCGCCAGCAGCCGACCGGATAACAGGGCCAACACTGAAGCTTTCTTT.

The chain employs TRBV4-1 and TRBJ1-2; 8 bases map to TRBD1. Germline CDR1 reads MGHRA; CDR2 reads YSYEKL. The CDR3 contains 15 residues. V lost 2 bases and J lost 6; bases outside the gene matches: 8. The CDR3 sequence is CASSQPMQGANGYTF. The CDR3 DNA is TGCGCCAGCAGCCAACCGATGCAGGGGGCTAATGGCTACACCTTC.

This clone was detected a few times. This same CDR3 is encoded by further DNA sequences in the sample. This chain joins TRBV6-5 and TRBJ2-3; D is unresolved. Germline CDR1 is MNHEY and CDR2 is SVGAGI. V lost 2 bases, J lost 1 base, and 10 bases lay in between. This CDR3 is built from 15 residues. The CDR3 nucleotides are TGTGCCAGCAGTTACGGTAGTTACCGCACAGATACGCAGTATTTT. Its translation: CASSYGSYRTDTQYF.

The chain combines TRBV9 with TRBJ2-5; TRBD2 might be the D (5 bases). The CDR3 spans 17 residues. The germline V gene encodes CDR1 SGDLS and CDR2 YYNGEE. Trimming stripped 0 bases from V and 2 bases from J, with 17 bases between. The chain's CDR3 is CASSVAASERVQETQYF. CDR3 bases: TGTGCCAGCAGCGTAGCGGCATCTGAGAGGGTACAAGAGACCCAGTACTTC.

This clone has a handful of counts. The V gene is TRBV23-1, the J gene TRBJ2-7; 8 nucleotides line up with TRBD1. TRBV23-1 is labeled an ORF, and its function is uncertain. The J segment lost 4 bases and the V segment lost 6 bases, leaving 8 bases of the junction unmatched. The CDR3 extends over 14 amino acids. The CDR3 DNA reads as TGCGCCAGCAGCAGAGACAGGGGAATTTACGAGCAGTACTTC. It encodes CASSRDRGIYEQYF.

The CDR3 loop reads CASSVDGSMNTEAFF. CDR3 sequence (DNA): TGTGCCAGCAGCGTAGATGGCAGCATGAACACTGAAGCTTTCTTT. The chain joins TRBV9 to TRBJ1-1; D remains ambiguous. V dropped 0 bases and J dropped 0 bases, with 9 bases sitting between them. From germline, CDR1 is SGDLS and CDR2 YYNGEE. CDR3 length: 15 residues.

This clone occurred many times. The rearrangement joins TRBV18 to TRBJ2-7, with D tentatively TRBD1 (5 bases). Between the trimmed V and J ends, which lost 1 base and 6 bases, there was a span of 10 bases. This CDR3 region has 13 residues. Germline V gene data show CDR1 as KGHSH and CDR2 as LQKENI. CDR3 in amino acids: CASSPRRTGEQYF. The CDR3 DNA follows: TGTGCCAGCTCACCACGAAGAACAGGCGAGCAGTACTTC.

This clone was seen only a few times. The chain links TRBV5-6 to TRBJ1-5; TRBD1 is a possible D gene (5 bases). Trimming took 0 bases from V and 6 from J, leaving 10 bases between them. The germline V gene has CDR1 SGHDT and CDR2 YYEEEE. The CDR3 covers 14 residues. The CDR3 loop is CASSLEGLSQPQHF. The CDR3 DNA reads TGTGCCAGCAGCTTGGAGGGGCTTTCTCAGCCCCAGCATTTT.

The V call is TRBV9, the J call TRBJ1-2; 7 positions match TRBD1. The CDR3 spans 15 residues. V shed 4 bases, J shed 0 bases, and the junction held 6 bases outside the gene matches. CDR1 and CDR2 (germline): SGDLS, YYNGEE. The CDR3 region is CASSLGTDTNYGYTF. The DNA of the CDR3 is TGTGCCAGCAGCTTAGGGACAGACACTAACTATGGCTACACCTTC.

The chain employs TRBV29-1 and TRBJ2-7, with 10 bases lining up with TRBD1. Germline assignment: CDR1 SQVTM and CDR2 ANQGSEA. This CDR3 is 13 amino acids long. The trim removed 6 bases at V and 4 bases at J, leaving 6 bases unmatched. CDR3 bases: TGCAGCGTCCTGACAGGGGGCAAGTACGAGCAGTACTTC. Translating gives CSVLTGGKYEQYF.

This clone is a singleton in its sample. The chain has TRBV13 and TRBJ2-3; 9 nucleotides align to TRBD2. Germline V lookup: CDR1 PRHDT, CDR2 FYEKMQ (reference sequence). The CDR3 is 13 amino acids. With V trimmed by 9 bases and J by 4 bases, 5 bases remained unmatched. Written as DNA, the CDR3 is TGTGCCAGTCGCGGCGGGAGGGCAGATACGCAGTATTTT. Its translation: CASRGGRADTQYF. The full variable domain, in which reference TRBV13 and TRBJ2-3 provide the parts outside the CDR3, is AAGVIQSPRHLIKEKRETATLKCYPIPRHDTVYWYQQGPGQDPQFLISFYEKMQSDKGSIPDRFSAQQFSDYHSELNMSSLELGDSALYFCASRGGRADTQYFGPGTRLTVL.

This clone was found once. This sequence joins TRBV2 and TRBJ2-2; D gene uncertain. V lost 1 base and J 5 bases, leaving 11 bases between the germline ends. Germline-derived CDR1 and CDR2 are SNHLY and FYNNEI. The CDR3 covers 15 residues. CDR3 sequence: CASSEDWLGTGELFF. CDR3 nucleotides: TGTGCCAGCAGTGAAGACTGGCTGGGGACCGGGGAGCTGTTTTTT.

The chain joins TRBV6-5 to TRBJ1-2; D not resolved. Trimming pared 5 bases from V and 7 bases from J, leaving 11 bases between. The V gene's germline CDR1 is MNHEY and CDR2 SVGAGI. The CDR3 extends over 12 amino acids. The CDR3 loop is CASSGRSPGYTF. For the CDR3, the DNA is TGTGCCAGCAGTGGACGTTCCCCTGGCTACACCTTC.

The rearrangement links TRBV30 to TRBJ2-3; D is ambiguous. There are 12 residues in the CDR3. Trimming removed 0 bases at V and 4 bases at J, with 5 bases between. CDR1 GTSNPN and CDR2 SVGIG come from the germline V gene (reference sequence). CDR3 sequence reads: CAWSVFADTQYF. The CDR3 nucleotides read TGTGCCTGGAGTGTATTCGCAGATACGCAGTATTTT. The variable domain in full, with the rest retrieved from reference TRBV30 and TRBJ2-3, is SQTIHQWPATLVQPVGSPLSLECTVEGTSNPNLYWYRQAAGRGLQLLFYSVGIGQISSEVPQNLSASRPQDRQFILSSKKLLLSDSGFYLCAWSVFADTQYFGPGTRLTVL.

Here the CDR3 DNA reads TGTGCCAGCAGCCGATCCGGGGGCCAGGCGGAGACCCAGTACTTC. As protein: CASSRSGGQAETQYF. The chain combines TRBV6-5 with TRBJ2-5; D may be TRBD1 or TRBD2 (6 bases each). The CDR3 is 15 residues long. Trimming removed 6 bases from V and 5 bases from J, with 19 bases in between. From germline, CDR1 is MNHEY and CDR2 SVGAGI.

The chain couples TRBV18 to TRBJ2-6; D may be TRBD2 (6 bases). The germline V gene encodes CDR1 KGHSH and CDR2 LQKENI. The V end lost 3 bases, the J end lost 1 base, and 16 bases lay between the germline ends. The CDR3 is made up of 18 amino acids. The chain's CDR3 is CASSPIPGLQSGANVLTF. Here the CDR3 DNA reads TGTGCCAGCTCACCGATCCCGGGACTGCAATCTGGGGCCAACGTCCTGACTTTC. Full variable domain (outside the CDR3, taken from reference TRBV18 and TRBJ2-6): NAGVMQNPRHLVRRRGQEARLRCSPMKGHSHVYWYRQLPEEGLKFMVYLQKENIIDESGMPKERFSAEFPKEGPSILRIQQVVRGDSAAYFCASSPIPGLQSGANVLTFGAGSRLTVL.

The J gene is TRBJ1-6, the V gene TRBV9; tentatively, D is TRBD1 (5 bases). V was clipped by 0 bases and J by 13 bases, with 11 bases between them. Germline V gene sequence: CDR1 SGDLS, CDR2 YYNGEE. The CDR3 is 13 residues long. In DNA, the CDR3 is TGTGCCAGCAGCGTAGGAGGGGAGGCTCCCCTCCACTTT. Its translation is CASSVGGEAPLHF. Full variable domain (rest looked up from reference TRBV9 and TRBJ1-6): DSGVTQTPKHLITATGQRVTLRCSPRSGDLSVYWYQQSLDQGLQFLIQYYNGEERAKGNILERFSAQQFPDLHSELNLSSLELGDSALYFCASSVGGEAPLHFGNGTRLTVT.

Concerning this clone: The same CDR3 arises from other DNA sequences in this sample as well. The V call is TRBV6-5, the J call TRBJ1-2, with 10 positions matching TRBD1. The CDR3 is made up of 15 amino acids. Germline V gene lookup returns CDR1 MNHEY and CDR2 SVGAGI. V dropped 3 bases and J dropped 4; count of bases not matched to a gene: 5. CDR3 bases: TGTGCCAGCAGTTATCGGGGACAGGGGAGCTATGGCTACACCTTC. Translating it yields CASSYRGQGSYGYTF.

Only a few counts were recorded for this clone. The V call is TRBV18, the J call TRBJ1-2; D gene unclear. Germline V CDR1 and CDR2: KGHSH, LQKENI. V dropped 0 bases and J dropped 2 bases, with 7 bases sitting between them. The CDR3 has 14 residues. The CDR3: CASSPPARNYGYTF. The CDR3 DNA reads TGTGCCAGCTCACCACCCGCCAGGAACTATGGCTACACCTTC.

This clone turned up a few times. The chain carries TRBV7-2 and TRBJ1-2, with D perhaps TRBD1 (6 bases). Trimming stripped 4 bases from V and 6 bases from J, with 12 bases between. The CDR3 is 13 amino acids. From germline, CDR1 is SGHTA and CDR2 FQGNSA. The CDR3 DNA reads TGTGCCAGCAGCTCCCTACAGGGAAATGGCTACACCTTC. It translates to CASSSLQGNGYTF.

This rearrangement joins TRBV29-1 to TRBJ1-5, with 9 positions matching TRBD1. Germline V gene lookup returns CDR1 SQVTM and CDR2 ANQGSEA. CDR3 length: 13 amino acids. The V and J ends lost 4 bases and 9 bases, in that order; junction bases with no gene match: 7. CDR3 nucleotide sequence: TGCAGCGTTGGAGCCGGGACAGGGTCGCCCCAGCATTTT. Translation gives CSVGAGTGSPQHF. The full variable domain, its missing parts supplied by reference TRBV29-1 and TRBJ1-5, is SAVISQKPSRDICQRGTSLTIQCQVDSQVTMMFWYRQQPGQSLTLIATANQGSEATYESGFVIDKFPISRPNLTFSTLTVSNMSPEDSSIYLCSVGAGTGSPQHFGDGTRLSIL.

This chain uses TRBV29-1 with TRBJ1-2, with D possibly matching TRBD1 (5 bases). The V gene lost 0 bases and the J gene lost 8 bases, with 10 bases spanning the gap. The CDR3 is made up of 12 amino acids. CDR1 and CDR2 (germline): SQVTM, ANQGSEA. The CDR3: CSVEDQGDGYTF. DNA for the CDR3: TGCAGCGTTGAAGATCAAGGGGACGGCTACACCTTC.